Following are 17 T cell receptor beta chains from one sample sequenced in a study of blood T cell repertoires in COVID-19. Libraries were prepared by immunoSEQ multiplex PCR; TCRdb keeps only in-frame clonotypes and omits some of them. The repertoire holds around 30,000 clones, with roughly 89% as singletons. Source material: peripheral blood. The receptors here all came from a man between 65 and 85 years old with active COVID-19.

This clone counts as large. The V call is TRBV13, the J call TRBJ2-2; no clear D gene. The germline V and J ends were trimmed by 4 bases and 5 bases, with 11 bases remaining between them. The germline V gene has CDR1 PRHDT and CDR2 FYEKMQ (reference sequence). This CDR3 is 14 amino acids long. The CDR3 coding sequence is TGTGCCAGCAGCTCCCCCCTACTTACCGGGGAGCTGTTTTTT. This codes for CASSSPLLTGELFF.

In this sample, this clone turned up a few times. Sequence at one end of the junction differs from germline and may be a read error. V and J are TRBV10-3 and TRBJ2-1, with TRBD2 identical over 7 bases. Germline assignment: CDR1 ENHRY and CDR2 SYGVKD. The CDR3 is made up of 11 amino acids. Here the CDR3 DNA reads TGTGCCACCCGGGACTACTATGAGCAGTTCTTC. Translated, it gives CATRDYYEQFF.

The chain couples TRBV2 to TRBJ2-3; TRBD1 matches at 9 bases. Per germline, CDR1 SNHLY and CDR2 FYNNEI. The CDR3 length is 14 residues. Trimming at V came to 6 bases and at J to 3 bases, leaving 4 bases not matched to a gene. This CDR3 reads CASRGGTGTDTQYF. In nucleotides, the CDR3 is TGTGCCAGCAGGGGGGGGACAGGGACAGATACGCAGTATTTT.

The chain links TRBV4-1 to TRBJ2-7; 10 nucleotides match TRBD2. CDR1 and CDR2 from the germline V gene are MGHRA and YSYEKL. The junction had 11 bases not matched to a gene; V was cut back by 6 bases and J by 0 bases. This CDR3 has 17 residues. CDR3 nucleotide sequence: TGCGCCAGCAGACTCACACGGGGGACTAGCGACTCCTACGAGCAGTACTTC. As protein: CASRLTRGTSDSYEQYF.

V and J are TRBV5-4 and TRBJ2-3; D unresolved. Germline assignment: CDR1 SGHNT and CDR2 YYREEE (reference sequence). The CDR3 length is 15 residues. Trimming took 0 bases from V and 2 from J, leaving 10 bases between them. The CDR3 nucleotides are TGTGCCAGCAGCTTGGGGGTCGGAGCCACAGATACGCAGTATTTT. Amino acid sequence: CASSLGVGATDTQYF.

The chain combines TRBV5-8 with TRBJ2-1; D is unresolved. The V gene's germline CDR1 is SGHTS and CDR2 YDEGEE. The CDR3 covers 11 residues. The V and J ends lost 4 bases and 9 bases respectively, with 8 bases between them. The CDR3 coding sequence is TGTGCCAGCAGCCTAGTCCGTGAGCAGTTCTTC. Amino acids: CASSLVREQFF.

This rearrangement joins TRBV19 to TRBJ2-3; tentative D call: TRBD2 (6 bases). Germline lookup yields CDR1 LNHDA and CDR2 SQIVND (reference sequence). Trimming cost V 8 bases and J 2 bases, with 17 bases left between them. The CDR3 is 15 residues long. The CDR3 spells CASRNGGQLTDTQYF. Here the CDR3 DNA reads TGTGCCAGTCGAAACGGAGGGCAGCTCACAGATACGCAGTATTTT.

This chain uses TRBV2 with TRBJ2-7; 11 nucleotides match TRBD2. The germline gives CDR1 SNHLY, CDR2 FYNNEI. The CDR3 is made up of 14 amino acids. With V trimmed by 6 bases and J by 5 bases, 6 bases remained unmatched. CDR3 protein: CASRGLAAVDEQYF. Here the CDR3 DNA reads TGTGCCAGCAGGGGACTAGCGGCCGTCGACGAGCAGTACTTC.

The J gene is TRBJ2-3, the V gene TRBV24-1; 11 bases line up with TRBD2. The CDR3 covers 16 residues. V shed 4 bases, J shed 5 bases, and the junction held 7 bases outside the gene matches. Germline V lookup: CDR1 KGHDR, CDR2 SFDVKD. The CDR3, as DNA: TGTGCCACCAGTGAGGTAGCGGGAGGGCCTGGAGATACGCAGTATTTT. This translates into CATSEVAGGPGDTQYF.

The rearrangement links TRBV5-1 to TRBJ1-3; D not resolved. CDR1 is SGHRS, CDR2 YFSETQ, per germline. CDR3 length: 17 amino acids. V lost 1 base to trimming and J lost 2 bases, with 16 bases between them. The DNA for the CDR3 is TGCGCCAGCAGCTTGCACACCTCTGGGCAGACTGGAAACACCATATATTTT. This codes for CASSLHTSGQTGNTIYF.

The gene calls are TRBV7-6 and TRBJ1-3; 7 nucleotides match TRBD1. Losses at the gene ends were 10 bases for V and 4 bases for J; bases not matched to a gene: 10. Germline values: CDR1 SGHVS, CDR2 FNYEAQ. This CDR3 spans 14 amino acids. The CDR3 DNA follows: TGTGCCATCGGCAAACAGGGGTACGGAAACACCATATATTTT. Protein: CAIGKQGYGNTIYF.

J is TRBJ1-2 and V is TRBV5-1; 9 bases are a match to TRBD1. The junction had 11 bases not matched to a gene; V was cut back by 4 bases and J by 4 bases. Germline V lookup: CDR1 SGHRS, CDR2 YFSETQ. The CDR3 is 16 amino acids. DNA of the CDR3: TGCGCCAGCAGCCTTCCGGGACAGGGTAACACCTATGGCTACACCTTC. It is translated as CASSLPGQGNTYGYTF.

The chain uses TRBV6-5 and TRBJ2-7; maybe TRBD1 (6 bases). Germline CDR1 and CDR2: MNHEY and SVGAGI. The CDR3 has 14 amino acids. V was trimmed by 8 bases and J by 2 bases, leaving 16 bases between them. The CDR3 nucleotides are TGTGCCAGCGCTACAGGGTGGCAGACCTACGAGCAGTACTTC. Encoded protein: CASATGWQTYEQYF.

In this sample, this clone turned up a few times. The J gene is TRBJ2-4, the V gene TRBV4-3, with 7 bases lining up with TRBD1. This CDR3 region has 15 residues. V lost 1 base to trimming and J lost 8 bases; unmatched junction nucleotides: 8. Germline CDR1 LGHNA, CDR2 YSLEER. The CDR3 DNA is TGCGCCAGCAGCCAAGGCCCGGACAGGCGGGACATTCAGTACTTC. Amino acids: CASSQGPDRRDIQYF.

V is TRBV7-7 and J is TRBJ2-5; TRBD2 matches 10 bases. The CDR3 runs to 15 residues. V gave up 5 bases and J gave up 2 bases; unmatched junction bases: 5. Germline-derived CDR1 and CDR2 are SSHAT and FNYEAQ (reference sequence). CDR3 in DNA: TGTGCCAGCAGCGAACTAGCGGGATTACAAGAGACCCAGTACTTC. It translates to CASSELAGLQETQYF.

This chain connects TRBV19 to TRBJ2-1, with 8 bases lining up with TRBD2. This CDR3 comprises 15 residues. The V gene end was trimmed by 2 bases and the J gene end by 5 bases; junction bases not matched to a gene: 5. Germline CDR1 LNHDA, CDR2 SQIVND (reference sequence). The CDR3 DNA follows: TGTGCCAGTAGTATACGCGGGAGGTCTGACAATGAGCAGTTCTTC. Its protein is CASSIRGRSDNEQFF.

The J gene is TRBJ1-6, the V gene TRBV28; no firm D call. Germline CDR1 MDHEN, CDR2 SYDVKM. Trimming cost V 11 bases and J 5 bases, with 10 bases left between them. This CDR3 region has 12 residues. CDR3 coding DNA: TGTGCCGCCTCGGGGAATAATTCACCCCTCCACTTT. This sequence encodes CAASGNNSPLHF.